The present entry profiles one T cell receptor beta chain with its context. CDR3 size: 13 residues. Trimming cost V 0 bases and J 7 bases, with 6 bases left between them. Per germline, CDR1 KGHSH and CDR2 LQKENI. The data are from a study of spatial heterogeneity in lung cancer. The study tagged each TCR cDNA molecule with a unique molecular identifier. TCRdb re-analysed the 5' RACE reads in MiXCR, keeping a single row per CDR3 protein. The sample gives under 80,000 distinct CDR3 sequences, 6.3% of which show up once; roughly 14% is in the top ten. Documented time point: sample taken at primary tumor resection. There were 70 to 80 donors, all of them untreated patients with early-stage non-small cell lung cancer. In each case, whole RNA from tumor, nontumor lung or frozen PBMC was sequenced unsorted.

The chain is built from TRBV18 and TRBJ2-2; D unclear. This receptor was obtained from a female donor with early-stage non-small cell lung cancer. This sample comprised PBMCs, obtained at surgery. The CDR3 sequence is CASSPPSIGELFF. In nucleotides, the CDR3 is TGTGCCAGCTCACCACCTAGCATCGGGGAGCTGTTTTTT.